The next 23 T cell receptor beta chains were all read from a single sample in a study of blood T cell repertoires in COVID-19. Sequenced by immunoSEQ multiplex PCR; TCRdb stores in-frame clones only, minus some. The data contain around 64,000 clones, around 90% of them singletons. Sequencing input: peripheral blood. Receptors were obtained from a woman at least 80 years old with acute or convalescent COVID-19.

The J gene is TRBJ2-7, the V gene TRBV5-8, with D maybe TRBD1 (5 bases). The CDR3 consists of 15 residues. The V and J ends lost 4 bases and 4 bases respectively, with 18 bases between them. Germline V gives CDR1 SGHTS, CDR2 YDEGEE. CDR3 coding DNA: TGTGCCAGCAGCCTAGGCCCCCACAGGTTGTACGAGCAGTACTTC. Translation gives CASSLGPHRLYEQYF.

This CDR3 reads CASSLRETGELFF. CDR3 DNA sequence: TGTGCCAGCAGCCTCAGGGAAACCGGGGAGCTGTTTTTT. The chain has TRBV7-9 and TRBJ2-2; a possible D gene is TRBD1 (5 bases). Germline V gene lookup returns CDR1 SEHNR and CDR2 FQNEAQ (reference sequence). Trimming left V 5 bases short and J 5 bases short, with 9 bases between. This CDR3 is 13 amino acids long. The full variable domain, rest sourced from reference TRBV7-9 and TRBJ2-2, is DTGVSQNPRHKITKRGQNVTFRCDPISEHNRLYWYRQTLGQGPEFLTYFQNEAQLEKSRLLSDRFSAERPKGSFSTLEIQRTEQGDSAMYLCASSLRETGELFFGEGSRLTVL.

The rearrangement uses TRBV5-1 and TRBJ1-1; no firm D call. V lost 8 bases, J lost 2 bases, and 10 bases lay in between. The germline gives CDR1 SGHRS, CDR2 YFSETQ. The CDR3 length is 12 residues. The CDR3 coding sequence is TGCGCCAGTGTGGCGGAAAACACTGAAGCTTTCTTT. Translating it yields CASVAENTEAFF.

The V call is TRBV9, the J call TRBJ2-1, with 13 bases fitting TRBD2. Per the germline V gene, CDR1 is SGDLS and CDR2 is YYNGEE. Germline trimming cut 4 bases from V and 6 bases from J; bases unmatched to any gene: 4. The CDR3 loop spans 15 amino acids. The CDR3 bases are TGTGCCAGCAGCAAGGGGACTAGCGGGGTCAATGAGCAGTTCTTC. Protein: CASSKGTSGVNEQFF.

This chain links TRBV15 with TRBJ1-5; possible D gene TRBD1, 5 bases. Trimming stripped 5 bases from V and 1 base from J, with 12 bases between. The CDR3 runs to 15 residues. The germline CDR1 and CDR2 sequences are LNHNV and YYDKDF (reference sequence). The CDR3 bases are TGTGCCACCAGCGTAGACAGAACGAGCAATCAGCCCCAGCATTTT. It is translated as CATSVDRTSNQPQHF.

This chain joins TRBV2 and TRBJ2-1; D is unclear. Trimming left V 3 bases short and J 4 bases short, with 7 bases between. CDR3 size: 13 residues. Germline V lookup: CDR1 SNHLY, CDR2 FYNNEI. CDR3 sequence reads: CASSETGYNEQFF. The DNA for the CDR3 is TGTGCCAGCAGTGAGACGGGTTACAATGAGCAGTTCTTC. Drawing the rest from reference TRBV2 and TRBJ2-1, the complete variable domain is EPEVTQTPSHQVTQMGQEVILRCVPISNHLYFYWYRQILGQKVEFLVSFYNNEISEKSEIFDDQFSVERPDGSNFTLKIRSTKLEDSAMYFCASSETGYNEQFFGPGTRLTVL.

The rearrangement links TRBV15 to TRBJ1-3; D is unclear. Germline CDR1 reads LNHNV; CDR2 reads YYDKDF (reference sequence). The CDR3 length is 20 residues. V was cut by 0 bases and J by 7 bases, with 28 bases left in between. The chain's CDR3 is CATSRDLIQHQRAGRNTIYF. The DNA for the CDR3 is TGTGCCACCAGCAGAGATTTAATCCAACACCAACGAGCCGGGAGGAACACCATATATTTT.

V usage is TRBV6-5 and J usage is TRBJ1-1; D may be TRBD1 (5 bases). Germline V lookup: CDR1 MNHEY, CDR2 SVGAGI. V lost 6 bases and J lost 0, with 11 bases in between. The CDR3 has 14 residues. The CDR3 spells CASSETALNTEAFF. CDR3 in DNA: TGTGCCAGCAGCGAGACAGCGTTGAACACTGAAGCTTTCTTT.

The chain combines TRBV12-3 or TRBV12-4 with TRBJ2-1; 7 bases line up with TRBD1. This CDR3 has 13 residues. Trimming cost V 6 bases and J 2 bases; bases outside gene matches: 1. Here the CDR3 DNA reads TGTGCCAGCAGGGACAGGCCCTACAATGAGCAGTTCTTC. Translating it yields CASRDRPYNEQFF.

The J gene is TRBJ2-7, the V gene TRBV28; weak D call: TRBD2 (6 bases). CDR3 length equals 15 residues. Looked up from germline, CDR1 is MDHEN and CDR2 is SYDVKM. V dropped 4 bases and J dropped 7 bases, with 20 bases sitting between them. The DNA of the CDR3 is TGTGCCAGCAGTTCGGGGGACCGTATTTCCAGGGAGCAGTACTTC. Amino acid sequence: CASSSGDRISREQYF.

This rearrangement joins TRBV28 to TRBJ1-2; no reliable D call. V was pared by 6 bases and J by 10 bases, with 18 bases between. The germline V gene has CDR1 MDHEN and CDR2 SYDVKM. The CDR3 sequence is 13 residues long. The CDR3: CASSRGPLDVYTF. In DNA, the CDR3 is TGTGCCAGCAGCCGCGGGCCTCTCGATGTCTACACCTTC.

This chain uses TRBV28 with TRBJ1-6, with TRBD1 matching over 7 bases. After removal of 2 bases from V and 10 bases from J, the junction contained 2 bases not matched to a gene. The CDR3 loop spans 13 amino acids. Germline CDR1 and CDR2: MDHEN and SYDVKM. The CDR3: CASSLDRDSPLHF. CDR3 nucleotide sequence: TGTGCCAGCAGTTTAGACAGGGACTCACCCCTCCACTTT.

CDR3 sequence reads: CASTGREKLFF. Here the CDR3 DNA reads TGTGCCAGCACGGGGAGGGAAAAACTGTTTTTT. The V gene is TRBV28, the J gene TRBJ1-4; D gene ambiguous. With 7 bases removed from V and 8 bases from J, the gap between germline ends came to 8 bases. The CDR3 contains 11 residues. CDR1 MDHEN and CDR2 SYDVKM come from the germline V gene.

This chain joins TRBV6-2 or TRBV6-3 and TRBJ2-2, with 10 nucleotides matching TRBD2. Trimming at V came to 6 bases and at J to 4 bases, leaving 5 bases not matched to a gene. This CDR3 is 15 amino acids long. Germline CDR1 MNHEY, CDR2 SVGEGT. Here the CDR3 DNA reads TGTGCCAGCAGCCCGAGCGGGAGGGCCACCGGGGAGCTGTTTTTT. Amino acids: CASSPSGRATGELFF.

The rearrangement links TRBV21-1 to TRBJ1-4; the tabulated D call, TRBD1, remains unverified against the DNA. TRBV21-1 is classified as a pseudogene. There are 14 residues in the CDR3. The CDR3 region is CALRRGTGNEKLFF. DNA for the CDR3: TGTGCCTTAAGGCGCGGGACAGGCAATGAAAAACTGTTTTTT.

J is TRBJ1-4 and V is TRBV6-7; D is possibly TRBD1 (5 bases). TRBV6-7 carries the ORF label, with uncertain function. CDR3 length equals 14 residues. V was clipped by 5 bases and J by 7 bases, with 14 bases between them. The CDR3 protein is CASSMQGCAEKLFF. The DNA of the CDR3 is TGTGCCAGCAGTATGCAGGGATGTGCTGAAAAACTGTTTTTT.

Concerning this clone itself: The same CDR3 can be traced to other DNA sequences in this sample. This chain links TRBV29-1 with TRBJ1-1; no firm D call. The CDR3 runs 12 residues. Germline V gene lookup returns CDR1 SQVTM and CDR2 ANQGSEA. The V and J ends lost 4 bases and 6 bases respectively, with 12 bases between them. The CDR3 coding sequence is TGCAGCGTTGCACCCTCGGTCGCTGAAGCTTTCTTT. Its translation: CSVAPSVAEAFF.

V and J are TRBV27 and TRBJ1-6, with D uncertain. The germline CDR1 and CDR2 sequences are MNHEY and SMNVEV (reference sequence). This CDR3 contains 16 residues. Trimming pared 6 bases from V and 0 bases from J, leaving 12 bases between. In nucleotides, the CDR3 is TGTGCCAGCAGGGACTTCAGAAGCTCCTATAATTCACCCCTCCACTTT. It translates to CASRDFRSSYNSPLHF.

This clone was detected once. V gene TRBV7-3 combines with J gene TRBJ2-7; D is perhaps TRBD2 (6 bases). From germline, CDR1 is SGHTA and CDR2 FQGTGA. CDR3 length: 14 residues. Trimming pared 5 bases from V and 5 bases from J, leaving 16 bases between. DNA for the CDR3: TGTGCCAGCAGCAACGGGGGACGAGGGGACGAGCAGTACTTC. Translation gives CASSNGGRGDEQYF.

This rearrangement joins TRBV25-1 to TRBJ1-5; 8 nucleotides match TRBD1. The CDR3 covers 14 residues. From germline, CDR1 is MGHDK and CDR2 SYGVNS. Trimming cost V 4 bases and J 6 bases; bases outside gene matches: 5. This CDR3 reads CASSGQGFSQPQHF. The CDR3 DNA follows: TGTGCCAGCAGTGGACAGGGGTTTAGTCAGCCCCAGCATTTT.

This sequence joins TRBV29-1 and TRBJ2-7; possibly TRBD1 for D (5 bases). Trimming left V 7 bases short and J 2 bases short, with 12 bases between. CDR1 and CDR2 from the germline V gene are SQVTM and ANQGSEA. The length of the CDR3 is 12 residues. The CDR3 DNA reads TGCAGCGCCGGAAGGGGTCCCTACGAGCAGTACTTC. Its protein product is CSAGRGPYEQYF.

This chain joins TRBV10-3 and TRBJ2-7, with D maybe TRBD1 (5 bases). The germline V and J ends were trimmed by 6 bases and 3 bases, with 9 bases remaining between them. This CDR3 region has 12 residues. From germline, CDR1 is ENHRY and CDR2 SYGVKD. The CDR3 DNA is TGTGCCATCAGGGACACAAGCTACGAGCAGTACTTC. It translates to CAIRDTSYEQYF.

The CDR3 DNA sequence: TGTGCCAGCAGCTTAGTTTTGGGACAGAGCAATCAGCCCCAGCATTTT. Translation: CASSLVLGQSNQPQHF. This chain joins TRBV7-2 and TRBJ1-5; 7 bases are shared with TRBD1. The CDR3 consists of 16 residues. Germline lookup yields CDR1 SGHTA and CDR2 FQGNSA. J was trimmed by 1 base and V by 1 base; bases with no gene match: 4.